This T cell receptor beta chain derives from a study of cytomegalovirus exposure and HLA in healthy donors. Study-level points and caveats: Previous analysis showed most TCR beta V segments were productive about 87% or about 30% of the time.

Germline lookup yields CDR1 SGHNT and CDR2 YENEEA. The ends lost 5 bases at V and 8 bases at J; junction bases unmatched: 5. The CDR3 runs 14 residues. Primers: 60 Vbeta forward and 13 Jbeta reverse. Only in-frame clones appear in the TCRdb table, and some are missing; sequencing was by immunoSEQ multiplex PCR. The profile shows about 140,000 clones, 66% of them singletons. To note about this clone: Its antigen is not identified.

The specimen was PBMCs. This receptor was identified in a human donor in good health. The V and J genes are TRBV11-3 and TRBJ1-4, with 10 positions matching TRBD1. The DNA of the CDR3 is TGTGCCAGCAGCGAAGGGACAGGGGCGGAAAAACTGTTTTTT. It encodes CASSEGTGAEKLFF.